This TCR beta chain came from a study of CD8+CD57+ T cells in acquired aplastic anemia. Background on the study: On average, sorted CD4+ and CD8+ cells gave 3 to 3.5 ug of DNA. Study-wide results and limits: Fewer than 30 shared CD8+ CDR3s appeared highly expressed within patients' immunodominant clones. Controls did not differ significantly from patients in CD8+ Simpson's diversity.

For CDR3 and TCR beta VDJ profiling, genomic DNA was the template used. TCRdb passed the reads through MiXCR, listing each CDR3 protein once. Seen here are 120,000 or so distinct CDR3 sequences, nearly 40% observed once, and the top ten hold around 2.5%. Concerning this clonotype: Its cognate antigen is unknown.

Trimming stripped 3 bases from V and 3 bases from J, with 12 bases between. CDR1 and CDR2 from the germline V gene are DFQATT and SNEGSKA (reference sequence). The CDR3 contains 14 residues. Previously, flow cytometry had revealed CD8+CD57+ cell expansion in the patients chosen for sequencing. Among the patients, all had severe acquired aplastic anemia. The sample taken for sequencing was sorted CD4+, CD8+, or CD8+CD57+ T cells (not recorded which) from PBMCs. This chain joins TRBV20-1 and TRBJ1-5, with a weak D call TRBD1 (5 bases). The receptor was isolated from a human donor with aplastic anemia. CDR3 amino acids: CSARGRTPNQPQHF. The CDR3 DNA reads as TGCAGTGCTAGGGGCCGGACACCCAATCAGCCCCAGCATTTT.